Below, one T cell receptor beta chain is given with its context. This sample was included in a study of T cell responses to AZD1222 COVID-19 vaccine. The assay was immunoSEQ multiplex PCR, and TCRdb's table has in-frame clones only and misses some. In the table there are approximately 140,000 clones, about 91% of which are singletons. CDR1 and CDR2 from the germline V gene are SGHTA and FQGNSA. This CDR3 spans 13 amino acids. The V end was cut by 4 bases, the J end by 5 bases, with 11 bases between. The sample here was peripheral blood, taken on day 0 of AZD1222 vaccination. The source of this sequence is an adult in good health. This rearrangement joins TRBV7-2 to TRBJ1-2; perhaps TRBD1 as D (6 bases). CDR3: CASSSDRRYGYTF. The CDR3 nucleotides are TGTGCCAGCAGCTCAGACAGGCGTTATGGCTACACCTTC. Supplemented by reference TRBV7-2 and TRBJ1-2, the full variable domain reads GAGVSQSPSNKVTEKGKDVELRCDPISGHTALYWYRQSLGQGLEFLIYFQGNSAPDKSGLPSDRFSAERTGGSVSTLTIQRTQQEDSAVYLCASSSDRRYGYTFGSGTRLTVV.